This TCR beta chain was recorded in a study of blood T cell repertoires in COVID-19 (dated by TCRdb to the early 2020s). Looking at the study overall: Collaborator samples came from the United States, Italy and Spain and covered acute and convalescent phases of COVID-19. A freely available public database, intended as a resource for researchers studying the immune response to SARS-CoV-2, is where the repertoires were released. Deeply sampled blood TCRbeta repertoires from subjects exposed to, actively infected with, or recovered from COVID-19 were included in the dataset. Nearly every sample came with metadata listing a de-identified subject ID, COVID-19 status, age in years and sex. The prospective study material was composed of cDNA or gDNA derived from T cells, B-cell-depleted T cells, or PBMCs. Where available, HLA class I and class II types were taken from metadata supplied by the sample provider and were not determined by assay-based typing. The samples were drawn from the first 160 participants of the ongoing ImmuneRACE study and from roughly 1,300 subjects provided by 6 global collaborators. The full study reports these points: The amount of clinical and demographic metadata varied by source and participant and was provided uncurated.

Details on this clone: No cognate antigen has been identified for it. Per-base qualities were not stored, and no clone one base away is much larger.

Whole blood was collected in K2EDTA tubes by collaborating institutions according to the institutions' own protocols. For TCRbeta analysis, collaborators shipped samples in one of three forms: frozen whole blood, isolated PBMCs, or DNA extracted from either of those sample types. According to the germline V gene, CDR1 reads MGHRA and CDR2 reads YSYEKL. The cysteine opens and the phenylalanine closes a CDR3 of 13 amino acids. Just the 39-base CDR3 DNA is kept, in frame starting at base 1. V drops 6 bases and J drops 0 bases, leaving 8 bases in between. TCRbeta CDR3 regions were amplified from genomic DNA by means of the immunoSEQ Assay, a bias-controlled multiplex PCR. As for the authors' bioinformatics: The number of nucleated cells in each sample was estimated by amplification of reference gene primers within the assay. Sequence reads were collapsed and filtered to measure the absolute abundance of every unique TCRbeta CDR3 rearrangement. Productive Simpson clonality was computed per sample as the square root of Simpson's diversity index over productive rearrangements. The clones in this table, taken by TCRdb from immuneACCESS, are in-frame only. Not every clone is retained; where verified, under half of the shortfall comes from an unresolved V gene, and the cause of the rest is unknown. V and J calls and clone size are as listed in that table; D and trimming were resolved from the DNA. Present in this sample are tens of thousands of clones, about 88% of which were seen just once. The leading ten clones occupy roughly 5% of the sample.

The sequencing sample was made of peripheral blood. The sequence derives from an elderly man in a cohort sampled during active COVID-19. Here the chain combines TRBV4-1 and TRBJ1-1; no D segment can be confidently identified. The nucleotide sequence reads as follows: TGCGCCAGCAGGCCGACTATGAACACTGAAGCTTTCTTT. This sequence encodes CASRPTMNTEAFF.